This T cell receptor beta chain was recorded in a study of blood T cell repertoires in COVID-19. Study information: Both acute and convalescent COVID-19 samples were obtained from the United States, Italy and Spain. PBMCs, B-cell-depleted T cells, or T cells provided the cDNA or gDNA that made up the material.

Per the original data handling: Scientists estimated how many nucleated cells there were by amplifying reference gene primers. Repertoires were generated with immunoSEQ multiplex PCR, while TCRdb's copy carries only in-frame clones and drops some. D and trimming were read from the DNA, whereas the V and J calls and clone size are those reported in that table. Of around 100,000 clones in the sample, 80% to 90% were seen once. The CDR3 is 13 residues long. Trimming cost V 5 bases and J 4 bases, with 12 bases left between them. The J gene is TRBJ2-7, the V gene TRBV12-3 or TRBV12-4; the D is unclear. This TCR derives from a human donor in a cohort sampled during active COVID-19. What was sequenced was peripheral blood. CDR3 sequence (DNA): TGTGCCAGCAGTAAAGCCGACGGGTACGAGCAGTACTTC. Translation: CASSKADGYEQYF.